One sample yielded the 7 T cell receptor beta chains listed below, sequenced in a study of post-analysis software for immune sequencing data. General observations from the study: Patients showed TRBV5-6, TRBV5-1 and TRBV20-1 among a few TRBV segments more frequent than in controls.

No antigens are known for them. Unique molecular identifiers were carried by the TCR beta cDNA libraries. TCRdb re-called the PCR reads through MiXCR, storing one row per CDR3 protein. This table holds approximately 440,000 distinct CDR3 sequences, around 40% found once. The material sequenced was blood. All receptors come from a girl between 10 and 17 years old with multiple sclerosis.

The chain combines TRBV11-2 with TRBJ1-1, with 8 bases matching TRBD1. Trimming cost V 1 base and J 0 bases; bases outside gene matches: 7. CDR1 is SGHAT and CDR2 is FQNNGV in the germline V gene. CDR3 size: 17 residues. The CDR3 sequence: CASSLVGRGPLNTEAFF. CDR3 sequence (DNA): TGTGCCAGCAGCTTAGTCGGCAGGGGGCCCTTGAACACTGAAGCTTTCTTT. The whole variable domain, remainder taken from reference TRBV11-2 and TRBJ1-1, is EAGVAQSPRYKIIEKRQSVAFWCNPISGHATLYWYQQILGQGPKLLIQFQNNGVVDDSQLPKDRFSAERLKGVDSTLKIQPAKLEDSAVYLCASSLVGRGPLNTEAFFGQGTRLTVV.

The genes are TRBV20-1 and TRBJ1-4; maybe TRBD1 (5 bases). Trimming removed 1 base from V and 8 bases from J, with 11 bases in between. Looked up from germline, CDR1 is DFQATT and CDR2 is SNEGSKA (reference sequence). The CDR3 contains 13 residues. CDR3 in amino acids: CSARARDYEKLFF. CDR3 DNA sequence: TGCAGTGCTAGAGCTAGGGACTACGAAAAACTGTTTTTT.

V and J are TRBV20-1 and TRBJ1-4, with a possible D match to TRBD1 (5 bases). CDR1 DFQATT and CDR2 SNEGSKA come from the germline V gene (reference sequence). Trimming took 0 bases from V and 6 from J, leaving 11 bases between them. The CDR3 spans 14 residues. DNA for the CDR3: TGCAGTGCTAGAGAAAGGGGTATAGATGAAAAACTGTTTTTT. Protein sequence: CSARERGIDEKLFF.

This rearrangement joins TRBV7-2 to TRBJ2-1; TRBD2 matches 7 bases. Germline trimming cut 5 bases from V and 7 bases from J; bases unmatched to any gene: 11. CDR3 length: 15 amino acids. CDR1 is SGHTA and CDR2 is FQGNSA in the germline V gene. The DNA for the CDR3 is TGTGCCAGCAGCACGAGCGGGACGGGGTTTAATGAGCAGTTCTTC. Encoded protein: CASSTSGTGFNEQFF.

V usage is TRBV5-1 and J usage is TRBJ1-3, with D perhaps TRBD1 (5 bases). V gave up 6 bases and J gave up 4 bases, with 14 bases separating them. From germline, CDR1 is SGHRS and CDR2 YFSETQ. The CDR3 sequence is 14 residues long. The DNA for the CDR3 is TGCGCCAGCACTGGAGGGACGGGCGGAAACACCATATATTTT. It translates to CASTGGTGGNTIYF.

The chain couples TRBV15 to TRBJ2-4; 10 bases are a match to TRBD1. V gave up 5 bases and J gave up 4 bases; unmatched junction bases: 8. CDR3 length: 16 amino acids. The germline V gene has CDR1 LNHNV and CDR2 YYDKDF (reference sequence). The CDR3 coding sequence is TGTGCCACCAGCCACCAGCCGGGACAGGGGAAAAACATTCAGTACTTC. Its translation is CATSHQPGQGKNIQYF.

V is TRBV27 and J is TRBJ2-7, with TRBD2 as a possible D gene (6 bases). Trimming shortened V by 2 bases and J by 2 bases, and 13 bases separated the two germline ends. CDR1 is MNHEY, CDR2 SMNVEV, per germline (reference sequence). The CDR3 has 15 residues. In nucleotides, the CDR3 is TGTGCCAGCAGTTTAGGAGGGGAGTACCCCTACGAGCAGTACTTC. Residues: CASSLGGEYPYEQYF.